One and the same sample provided the 15 T cell receptor beta chains below, sequenced in a study of beta chain features in type 1 diabetes. Expressed TCRB transcripts were sequenced, since all the RNA that had been isolated was reverse transcribed. The table came from immunoSEQ multiplex PCR; TCRdb's copy has only in-frame clones and leaves some out. The profile covers 200,000 to 250,000 clones, with under 13% appearing a single time and 1% to 1.5% taken by the ten largest. Sequencing was done on a sample of central memory CD4+ T cells from blood. The receptors were sampled from a man aged 18-30 years in good health.

The V gene is TRBV4-3, the J gene TRBJ2-3; D is possibly TRBD2 (6 bases). Deletions cut 1 base from V and 0 bases from J, with 23 bases between. The CDR3 loop spans 20 amino acids. Germline V gives CDR1 LGHNA, CDR2 YSLEER. The CDR3 loop reads CASSQAPRGSGTGSTDTQYF. The CDR3 DNA reads TGCGCCAGCAGCCAAGCTCCTCGAGGTAGCGGAACGGGAAGCACAGATACGCAGTATTTT.

Details on this clone: This sample also contains other DNA sequences that code for the same CDR3. The chain combines TRBV9 with TRBJ2-3; 9 bases fit TRBD2. The CDR3 totals 16 residues. J lost 3 bases, V lost 0 bases, and 5 bases had no gene match. Germline loops: CDR1 SGDLS, CDR2 YYNGEE. This CDR3 reads CASSVAAGGPTDTQYF. The CDR3 nucleotides are TGTGCCAGCAGCGTAGCGGCGGGAGGGCCGACAGATACGCAGTATTTT.

The chain joins TRBV27 to TRBJ2-6; unclear D gene. V was trimmed by 8 bases and J by 3 bases, leaving 11 bases between them. The CDR3 spans 14 residues. CDR1 and CDR2 from the germline V gene are MNHEY and SMNVEV (reference sequence). The DNA for the CDR3 is TGTGCCAGCTCAGAAGGGATTGGGGCCAACGTCCTGACTTTC. The encoded protein is CASSEGIGANVLTF.

The V and J genes are TRBV5-6 and TRBJ2-3; 10 bases agree with TRBD2. CDR1 SGHDT and CDR2 YYEEEE come from the germline V gene. V shed 5 bases, J shed 2 bases, and the junction held 8 bases outside the gene matches. CDR3 size: 16 residues. The DNA for the CDR3 is TGTGCCAGCAGACGATGGACTAGCGGAAACACAGATACGCAGTATTTT. Translating it yields CASRRWTSGNTDTQYF.

This clone was seen a few times. This chain links TRBV25-1 with TRBJ2-5; perhaps TRBD2 as D (7 bases). V shed 8 bases and J shed 2 bases, with 24 bases lying between them. This CDR3 contains 17 residues. The V gene's germline CDR1 is MGHDK and CDR2 SYGVNS. The CDR3 sequence: CASGDGGSVTGQETQYF. DNA of the CDR3: TGTGCCAGCGGAGACGGGGGGAGCGTGACAGGACAAGAGACCCAGTACTTC.

Ten or more counts support this clone. The chain recombines TRBV7-2 with TRBJ2-6; D gene unclear. Between the trimmed V and J ends, which lost 5 bases and 0 bases, there was a span of 8 bases. The CDR3 runs 15 residues. Per germline, CDR1 SGHTA and CDR2 FQGNSA. The CDR3 loop reads CASSRRSSGANVLTF. The CDR3 region has the DNA TGTGCCAGCAGCCGACGGAGCTCTGGGGCCAACGTCCTGACTTTC.

This clone was counted between two and nine times. The rearrangement uses TRBV18 and TRBJ1-4; D is ambiguous. The CDR3 loop spans 16 amino acids. V was pared by 2 bases and J by 0 bases, with 10 bases between. In germline, CDR1 is KGHSH, CDR2 LQKENI. For the CDR3, the DNA is TGTGCCAGCTCACCAGGCAGACGTTCAACTAATGAAAAACTGTTTTTT. Amino acids: CASSPGRRSTNEKLFF.

This chain joins TRBV7-2 and TRBJ2-1; D perhaps matches TRBD2 (6 bases). Germline CDR1 SGHTA, CDR2 FQGNSA. This CDR3 comprises 16 residues. Between the trimmed V and J ends, which lost 1 base and 1 base, there was a span of 11 bases. In DNA form, the CDR3 reads TGTGCCAGCAGCTTAGGACCGGGACTGTCCTACAATGAGCAGTTCTTC. This sequence encodes CASSLGPGLSYNEQFF.

The V gene is TRBV2, the J gene TRBJ2-5; 9 bases align to TRBD2. CDR1 SNHLY and CDR2 FYNNEI come from the germline V gene. V shed 8 bases and J 2 bases; nucleotides not matched to a gene: 6. The CDR3 sequence is 14 residues long. In DNA form, the CDR3 reads TGTGCCAGCGGAAGTCTAGCGGGACAAGAGACCCAGTACTTC. It is translated as CASGSLAGQETQYF.

This clone was found many times. The chain carries TRBV29-1 and TRBJ1-1, with D tentatively TRBD1 (6 bases). The CDR3 has 13 residues. Trimming took 7 bases from V and 2 from J, leaving 14 bases between them. CDR1 is SQVTM, CDR2 ANQGSEA, per germline. For the CDR3, the DNA is TGCAGCGGTCGGACAGCAACAAACACTGAAGCTTTCTTT. Protein sequence: CSGRTATNTEAFF.

Only a few counts were recorded for this clone. The CDR3, as DNA: TGCAGCGTTGGTGGTCGGGATCTTAATACGCAGTATTTT. Protein sequence: CSVGGRDLNTQYF. The V call is TRBV29-1, the J call TRBJ2-3, with D tentatively TRBD2 (5 bases). V lost 4 bases, J lost 7 bases, and 15 bases lay in between. CDR3 size: 13 residues. The V gene's germline CDR1 is SQVTM and CDR2 ANQGSEA.

The chain links TRBV10-3 to TRBJ1-1, with D maybe TRBD1 (5 bases). Trimming removed 8 bases from V and 3 bases from J, with 22 bases in between. Germline V gene lookup returns CDR1 ENHRY and CDR2 SYGVKD. CDR3 size: 16 residues. The CDR3 DNA reads as TGTGCCATCCGGAAACATACCGGGACGGAACACACTGAAGCTTTCTTT. It yields the protein CAIRKHTGTEHTEAFF.

The J gene is TRBJ1-3, the V gene TRBV28; D not resolved. The V gene's germline CDR1 is MDHEN and CDR2 SYDVKM. V lost 5 bases, J lost 3 bases, and 11 bases lay in between. The CDR3 length is 14 residues. The CDR3 DNA is TGTGCCAGCAGTGCCCTCATAGGTGGAAACACCATATATTTT. Translating gives CASSALIGGNTIYF.

J is TRBJ2-6 and V is TRBV10-2; 8 bases agree with TRBD2. The J segment lost 0 bases and the V segment lost 6 bases, leaving 7 bases of the junction unmatched. The germline gives CDR1 WSHSY, CDR2 SAAADI. This CDR3 comprises 17 residues. As DNA, the CDR3 is TGCGCCAGCAGGGCTAGCGGGCTAAGCTCTGGGGCCAACGTCCTGACTTTC. Protein sequence: CASRASGLSSGANVLTF.

The rearrangement joins TRBV21-1 to TRBJ2-7; TRBD1 is the table's D call and was not checked against the DNA. TRBV21-1 is annotated as a pseudogene. The CDR3 sequence is 14 residues long. CDR3 in amino acids: CASRPQGATHEQYF. CDR3 coding DNA: TGTGCCAGCAGACCACAGGGAGCGACCCACGAGCAGTACTTC.